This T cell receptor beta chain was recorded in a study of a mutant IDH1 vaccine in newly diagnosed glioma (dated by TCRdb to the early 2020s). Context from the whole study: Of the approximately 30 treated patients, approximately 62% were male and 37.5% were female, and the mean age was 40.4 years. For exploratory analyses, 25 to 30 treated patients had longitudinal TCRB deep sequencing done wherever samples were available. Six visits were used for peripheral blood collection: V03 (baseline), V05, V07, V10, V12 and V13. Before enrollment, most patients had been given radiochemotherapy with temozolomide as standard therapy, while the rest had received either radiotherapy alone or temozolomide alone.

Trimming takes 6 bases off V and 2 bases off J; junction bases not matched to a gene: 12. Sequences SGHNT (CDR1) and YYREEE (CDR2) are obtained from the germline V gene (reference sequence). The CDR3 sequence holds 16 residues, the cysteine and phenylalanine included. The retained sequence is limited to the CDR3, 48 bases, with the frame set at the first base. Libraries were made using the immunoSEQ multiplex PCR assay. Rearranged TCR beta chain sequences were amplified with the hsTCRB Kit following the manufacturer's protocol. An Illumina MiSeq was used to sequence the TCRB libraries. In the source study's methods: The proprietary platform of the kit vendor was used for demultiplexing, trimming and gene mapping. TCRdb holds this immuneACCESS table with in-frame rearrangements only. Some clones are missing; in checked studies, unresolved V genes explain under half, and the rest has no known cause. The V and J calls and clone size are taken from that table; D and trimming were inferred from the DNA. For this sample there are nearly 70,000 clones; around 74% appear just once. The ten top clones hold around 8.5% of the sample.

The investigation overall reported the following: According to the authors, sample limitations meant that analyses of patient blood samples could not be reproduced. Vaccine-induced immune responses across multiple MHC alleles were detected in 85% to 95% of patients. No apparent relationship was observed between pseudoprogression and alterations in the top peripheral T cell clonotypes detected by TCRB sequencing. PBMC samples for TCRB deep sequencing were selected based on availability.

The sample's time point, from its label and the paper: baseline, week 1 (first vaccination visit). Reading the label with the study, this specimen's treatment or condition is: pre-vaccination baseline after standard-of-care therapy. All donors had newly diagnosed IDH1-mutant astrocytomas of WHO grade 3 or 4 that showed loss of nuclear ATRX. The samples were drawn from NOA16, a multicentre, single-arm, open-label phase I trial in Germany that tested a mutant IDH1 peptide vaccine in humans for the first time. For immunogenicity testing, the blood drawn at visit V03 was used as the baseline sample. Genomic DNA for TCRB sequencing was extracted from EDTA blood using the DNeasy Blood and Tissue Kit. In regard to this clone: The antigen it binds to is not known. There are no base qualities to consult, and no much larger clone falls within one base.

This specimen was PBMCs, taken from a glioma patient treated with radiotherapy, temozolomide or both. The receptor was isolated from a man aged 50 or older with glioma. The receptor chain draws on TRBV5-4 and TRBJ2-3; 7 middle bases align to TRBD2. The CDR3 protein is CASTPGLADNTDTQYF. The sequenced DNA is TGTGCCAGCACCCCGGGGCTAGCGGATAACACAGATACGCAGTATTTT.